This T cell receptor beta chain was found in a study of T cells and Merkel cell carcinoma outcomes (dated by TCRdb to about 2020). As for the study more broadly: In patients with Merkel cell carcinoma, researchers looked at whether the T-cell repertoire of the tumor, along with T-cell density, could predict clinical outcome.

The library was prepared using the immunoSEQ multiplex PCR assay. The source is immuneACCESS, and TCRdb retained only in-frame sequences with V and J called. Part of the clones is not carried over; for the studies checked, unresolved V genes explain less than half of this, and the remainder is unexplained. The sample records approximately 6,500 clones, roughly 77% of which are singletons. Of the sample, 5.9% falls within the top ten clones. Of note for this clone: Its target antigen remains unknown. Base qualities are not at hand, and no much larger clone is one base apart.

According to the germline V gene (reference sequence), CDR1 reads LNHDA and CDR2 reads SQIVND. V drops 6 bases and J drops 1 base, leaving 7 bases in between. The CDR3 spans 13 residues, from the cysteine through the phenylalanine. CDR3 DNA only is kept here, 39 bases in frame from base 1. What the work shows at the level of the full study, not this receptor alone: Clinical outcomes in Merkel cell carcinoma patients were reported to be predicted by T-cell repertoire features combined with T-cell density.

The samples were taken from patients with Merkel cell carcinoma. The sample taken for sequencing was tumor tissue from Merkel cell carcinoma. The TCR originated in a human donor with Merkel cell carcinoma. The rearrangement combines TRBV19 with TRBJ1-5; the D gene is unclear. CDR3 region: CASRSNSNQPQHF. The bases read TGTGCCAGTAGAAGCAACAGCAATCAGCCCCAGCATTTT.